This T cell receptor beta chain was found in a study of shared clonotypes between healthy human individuals. TCRdb keeps only in-frame clones here, not all; method: immunoSEQ multiplex PCR. The data contain approximately 940,000 clones, 70% to 85% of them singletons. About this clone itself: The target antigen is unknown.

Study observations and caveats: Researchers found naive subsets generally carried larger estimated richness than memory subsets. The four-donor shared clonotypes exceeded non-shared clonotypes in generation probability, with non-shared ones scoring lower.

Source material: memory CD4+ T cells sorted from blood. The subset is: CD45RA-negative fraction. The receptor comes from a man younger than 35 in good health.

This CDR3 is CASSYLRGAEAFF. The CDR3 DNA follows: TGTGCCAGCAGTTATTTGAGGGGGGCTGAAGCTTTCTTT. The chain is built from TRBV11-2 and TRBJ1-1; the D gene is possibly TRBD1 (6 bases). The CDR3 length is 13 residues. The germline CDR1 and CDR2 sequences are SGHAT and FQNNGV. V lost 6 bases, J lost 6 bases, and 14 bases lay in between.